These T cell receptor beta chains were read from a single sample in a study of blood T cell repertoires in COVID-19. TCRdb keeps only in-frame clones here, not all; method: immunoSEQ multiplex PCR. Of about 100,000 clones in the sample, approximately 93% were seen once. The sample comprised peripheral blood. These TCRs come from a man in his fifties or sixties with active COVID-19. The CDR3 runs from the conserved cysteine through the conserved F or W. Rows give clone size only sometimes, using once, few, many, or a class for an expanded clone.

>TRBV29-1|TRBJ1-1|-
CSVEDESRVMNTEAFF
>TRBV19|TRBJ2-1|-
CASSRRQGTWVGNEQFF
>TRBV6-2/TRBV6-3|TRBJ1-6|-
CASSFEVNSPLHF
>TRBV28|TRBJ1-3|-
CASSPSWGAGNTIYF
>TRBV12-2|TRBJ1-2|once
CASRLTPQGEPSNYGYTF
>TRBV6-5|TRBJ1-1|-
CASSSPSAGANTEAFF
>TRBV12-3/TRBV12-4|TRBJ2-3|-
CASSAGDTQYF
>TRBV3-1/TRBV3-2|TRBJ1-2|-
CASSRRDSYGYTF
>TRBV18|TRBJ2-1|-
CASSQASSYNEQFF
>TRBV5-1|TRBJ1-2|-
CASSSDINYGYTF
>TRBV29-1|TRBJ1-2|-
CSVETGTGLVGYTF
>TRBV5-6|TRBJ2-1|few
CASSADAGAIYNEQFF
>TRBV27|TRBJ2-2|-
CASRAPTGELFF
>TRBV2|TRBJ2-5|-
CASGPGLSGETQYF
>TRBV19|TRBJ1-2|-
CASTSQGAGYTF
>TRBV3-1/TRBV3-2|TRBJ2-7|-
CASSQIVGSSGGYEQYF
>TRBV4-1|TRBJ1-5|-
CASSPGGVRDQPQHF
>TRBV5-4|TRBJ2-3|-
CASSGARTSTDTQYF
>TRBV11-2|TRBJ2-1|once
CASSPRADSSYNEQFF
>TRBV11-2|TRBJ2-3|-
CASSLVPVGTDTQYF
>TRBV6-5|TRBJ2-2|-
CASTSERGNTGELFF
>TRBV4-2|TRBJ2-1|-
CASSQDRVRDEQFF
>TRBV11-2|TRBJ2-1|-
CASSSMGAIEQFF
>TRBV4-2|TRBJ1-3|once
CASSQDLVGWGGGNTIYF
>TRBV5-6|TRBJ2-7|-
CASSPTGGRYEQYF
>TRBV29-1|TRBJ1-5|-
CSVATGGANQPQHF
>TRBV5-1|TRBJ1-1|-
CASSSSGGGPTEAFF
>TRBV30|TRBJ1-5|few
CAWEQGAGNQPQHF
>TRBV5-1|TRBJ2-1|-
CASSPGGLAGVDEQFF
>TRBV20-1|TRBJ1-2|-
CSADQRAF
>TRBV2|TRBJ1-5|once
CASSLDRSNQPQHF
>TRBV28|TRBJ2-3|-
CASSLGGRGRTDTQYF
>TRBV14|TRBJ1-2|-
CASSQRVTGASNYGYTF
>TRBV12-5|TRBJ1-5|-
CASGLGRQNGNQPQHF
>TRBV7-2|TRBJ2-1|-
CASSLLVSSYNEQFF
>TRBV9|TRBJ2-2|-
CASTKEGGRAVGGELFF
>TRBV9|TRBJ1-3|-
CASSVSASNSGNTIYF